Listed here are 32 T cell receptor beta chains from one sample, sequenced in a study of T-cell memory formation after mild COVID-19. TCRdb re-analysed the 5' RACE reads in MiXCR, keeping a single row per CDR3 protein. The sample shows about 290,000 distinct CDR3 sequences, 15% to 20% of them seen only once. Specimen: PBMCs or a T cell subset sorted from them (not recorded which). The receptors here all came from a man younger than 35 who had mild COVID-19 (a few samples of this study predate the infection). Cell type and time point are not known.

This clonotype was seen more than once but under ten times. J is TRBJ2-3 and V is TRBV24-1, with 9 bases lining up with TRBD1. Germline loops: CDR1 KGHDR, CDR2 SFDVKD. The CDR3 runs 16 residues. The J segment lost 2 bases and the V segment lost 4 bases, leaving 6 bases of the junction unmatched. The DNA of the CDR3 is TGTGCCACCAGTGACTCAACAGGGGGCATCACAGATACGCAGTATTTT. It is translated as CATSDSTGGITDTQYF.

V usage is TRBV7-2 and J usage is TRBJ1-1, with 7 bases lining up with TRBD1. The length of the CDR3 is 13 residues. The V gene end was trimmed by 5 bases and the J gene end by 10 bases; junction bases not matched to a gene: 10. Germline lookup yields CDR1 SGHTA and CDR2 FQGNSA. The CDR3 loop reads CASSPATGYLAFF. For the CDR3, the DNA is TGTGCCAGCAGCCCTGCGACAGGGTACTTAGCTTTCTTT.

The rearrangement links TRBV10-3 to TRBJ2-7; TRBD2 matches 8 bases. The CDR3 is made up of 13 amino acids. From germline, CDR1 is ENHRY and CDR2 SYGVKD. Trimming cost V 11 bases and J 2 bases; bases outside gene matches: 8. The CDR3: CAVGRAGAYEQYF. In DNA, the CDR3 is TGTGCCGTCGGGAGGGCCGGGGCCTACGAGCAGTACTTC.

This clonotype has at least ten counts. The V gene is TRBV5-1, the J gene TRBJ2-1, with TRBD2 matching 8 bases. Germline lookup yields CDR1 SGHRS and CDR2 YFSETQ. The CDR3 loop spans 15 amino acids. V lost 8 bases, J lost 10 bases, and 17 bases stayed unmatched. CDR3 bases: TGCGCCAGTATGGCCGGGGGGGGCGGTTCCCCCGAGCAGTTCTTC. Protein product: CASMAGGGGSPEQFF.

The V call is TRBV19, the J call TRBJ2-1, with 12 positions matching TRBD2. V shed 7 bases and J 8 bases; nucleotides not matched to a gene: 9. There are 15 residues in the CDR3. CDR1 is LNHDA and CDR2 is SQIVND in the germline V gene (reference sequence). CDR3 region: CASKILAGGIDEQFF. The CDR3 region has the DNA TGTGCCAGTAAAATCCTAGCGGGGGGGATTGATGAGCAGTTCTTC.

This clonotype came up a few times. The V and J genes are TRBV6-2 or TRBV6-3 and TRBJ1-1, with no clear D. This CDR3 contains 17 residues. Trimming removed 5 bases at V and 1 base at J, with 20 bases between. The germline V gene has CDR1 MNHEY and CDR2 SVGEGT. The CDR3 protein is CASSEPPLGSRNTEAFF. The CDR3 nucleotides are TGTGCCAGCAGTGAACCCCCGCTCGGGTCGAGGAACACTGAAGCTTTCTTT.

In this sample, this clonotype turned up a few times. CDR3 nucleotide sequence: TGTGCCAGCAGCTTAGGGACAGGGCCGAACACTGAAGCTTTCTTT. This sequence encodes CASSLGTGPNTEAFF. The chain has TRBV11-2 and TRBJ1-1; 8 positions agree with TRBD1. J gave up 1 base and V 1 base, and 2 bases lay outside the gene matches. Per germline, CDR1 SGHAT and CDR2 FQNNGV. CDR3 length equals 15 residues.

The rearrangement joins TRBV12-3 or TRBV12-4 to TRBJ1-1, with a possible D match to TRBD1 (5 bases). This CDR3 is 12 amino acids long. V lost 6 bases and J lost 7, with 12 bases in between. CDR3 DNA sequence: TGTGCCAGCAGGGGGGGAGGGTTTGAAGCTTTCTTT. It is translated as CASRGGGFEAFF.

This CDR3 reads CASSIMTGGEQYV. The CDR3 coding sequence is TGTGCCAGCAGTATTATGACAGGGGGCGAGCAGTACGTC. The chain is built from TRBV14 and TRBJ2-7; 9 nucleotides line up with TRBD1. V shed 6 bases and J 6 bases; nucleotides not matched to a gene: 6. This CDR3 region has 13 residues. Per germline, CDR1 SGHDN and CDR2 FVKESK.

This clonotype has only a few counts. The chain links TRBV5-1 to TRBJ1-1; TRBD1 matches 10 bases. The germline CDR1 and CDR2 sequences are SGHRS and YFSETQ. This CDR3 is 16 amino acids long. The J segment lost 0 bases and the V segment lost 6 bases, leaving 8 bases of the junction unmatched. Here the CDR3 reads CASTRQGAAMNTEAFF. The CDR3 DNA is TGCGCCAGCACACGACAGGGGGCCGCCATGAACACTGAAGCTTTCTTT.

This clonotype has ten or more counts. DNA for the CDR3: TGTGCCAGCAGTCCGCGGACAGGGGGATACTCCAATCAGCCCCAGCATTTT. Its protein is CASSPRTGGYSNQPQHF. This sequence joins TRBV6-5 and TRBJ1-5, with 10 nucleotides matching TRBD1. The CDR3 covers 17 residues. Germline V CDR1 and CDR2: MNHEY, SVGAGI. The V gene end was trimmed by 5 bases and the J gene end by 3 bases; junction bases not matched to a gene: 10.

This chain links TRBV29-1 with TRBJ2-5; the D gene is possibly TRBD2 (5 bases). The V end lost 4 bases, the J end lost 1 base, and 13 bases lay between the germline ends. The CDR3 covers 14 residues. Germline CDR1 and CDR2: SQVTM and ANQGSEA. The CDR3 bases are TGCAGCGTTGTGGACTGGGGAAGCCAAGAGACCCAGTACTTC. It is translated as CSVVDWGSQETQYF.

This clonotype was counted only a few times. The CDR3 DNA follows: TGTGCCAGCAGTTACCCCGGAGTGGAGCAGTTCTTC. Amino acid sequence: CASSYPGVEQFF. The chain joins TRBV6-6 to TRBJ2-1; D unclear. Per germline, CDR1 MNHNY and CDR2 SVGAGI (reference sequence). V was shortened by 2 bases and J by 10 bases, with 9 bases between the two germline ends. This CDR3 spans 12 amino acids.

The V and J genes are TRBV5-1 and TRBJ1-1; 8 nucleotides agree with TRBD1. In germline, CDR1 is SGHRS, CDR2 YFSETQ. CDR3 size: 15 residues. The ends lost 2 bases at V and 1 base at J; junction bases unmatched: 4. CDR3 DNA: TGCGCCAGCAGCTTAACGGGACAGGAGAACACTGAAGCTTTCTTT. As protein: CASSLTGQENTEAFF.

This clonotype has just a few counts. The CDR3, as DNA: TGTGCCAGCAGTGTGTCGAACACTGAAGCTTTCTTT. As protein: CASSVSNTEAFF. V usage is TRBV12-3 or TRBV12-4 and J usage is TRBJ1-1; D is undetermined. V was cut by 5 bases and J by 1 base, with 5 bases left in between. The CDR3 totals 12 residues.

The V and J genes are TRBV6-2 or TRBV6-3 and TRBJ1-1, with D perhaps TRBD1 (6 bases). Deletions cut 8 bases from V and 0 bases from J, with 10 bases between. The CDR3 spans 13 residues. The V gene's germline CDR1 is MNHEY and CDR2 SVGEGT. This chain's CDR3 is CASGGPMNTEAFF. In DNA form, the CDR3 reads TGTGCCAGCGGGGGCCCCATGAACACTGAAGCTTTCTTT.

The genes are TRBV15 and TRBJ2-6; D is possibly TRBD2 (5 bases). Germline CDR1 is LNHNV and CDR2 is YYDKDF (reference sequence). V lost 5 bases to trimming and J lost 0 bases, with 5 bases between them. The CDR3 is made up of 14 amino acids. The CDR3 loop reads CATSRDSGANVLTF. The DNA for the CDR3 is TGTGCCACCAGCCGGGACTCTGGGGCCAACGTCCTGACTTTC. The whole variable domain, remainder taken from reference TRBV15 and TRBJ2-6, is DAMVIQNPRYQVTQFGKPVTLSCSQTLNHNVMYWYQQKSSQAPKLLFHYYDKDFNNEADTPDNFQSRRPNTSFCFLDIRSPGLGDTAMYLCATSRDSGANVLTFGAGSRLTVL.

This clonotype was observed at least ten times. V and J are TRBV7-9 and TRBJ1-1; D ambiguous. Germline V gives CDR1 SEHNR, CDR2 FQNEAQ (reference sequence). Trimming left V 5 bases short and J 8 bases short, with 15 bases between. The CDR3 has 13 residues. The CDR3 spells CASSQVAAAEAFF. In DNA, the CDR3 is TGTGCCAGCAGCCAGGTGGCAGCCGCGGAAGCTTTCTTT. Supplemented by reference TRBV7-9 and TRBJ1-1, the full variable domain reads DTGVSQNPRHKITKRGQNVTFRCDPISEHNRLYWYRQTLGQGPEFLTYFQNEAQLEKSRLLSDRFSAERPKGSFSTLEIQRTEQGDSAMYLCASSQVAAAEAFFGQGTRLTVV.

This clonotype was found a few times. The rearrangement links TRBV6-6 to TRBJ1-2; no firm D call. This CDR3 has 13 amino acids. The V and J ends lost 0 bases and 1 base respectively, with 3 bases between them. From germline, CDR1 is MNHNY and CDR2 SVGAGI (reference sequence). CDR3 bases: TGTGCCAGCAGTTACTCACTTAACTATGGCTACACCTTC. Translated: CASSYSLNYGYTF.

This clonotype was counted between two and nine times. The chain couples TRBV20-1 to TRBJ2-3, with D possibly called TRBD1 or TRBD2 (6 bases each). CDR1 DFQATT and CDR2 SNEGSKA come from the germline V gene (reference sequence). This CDR3 region has 15 residues. Trimming removed 4 bases at V and 3 bases at J, with 17 bases between. The CDR3 here is CSATKGVGTTDTQYF. In DNA form, the CDR3 reads TGCAGTGCTACGAAGGGGGTCGGGACTACAGATACGCAGTATTTT.

This clonotype has just a few counts. The V and J genes are TRBV11-2 and TRBJ2-5, with 9 nucleotides matching TRBD2. CDR3 size: 16 residues. Germline CDR1 is SGHAT and CDR2 is FQNNGV. The V and J ends lost 4 bases and 7 bases, in that order; junction bases with no gene match: 13. Here the CDR3 reads CASSSGGAAGGWTQYF. CDR3 in DNA: TGTGCCAGCAGCTCGGGCGGGGCAGCGGGGGGATGGACCCAGTACTTC.

This clonotype was counted only a few times. This chain links TRBV6-5 with TRBJ2-7; no reliable D call. Per germline, CDR1 MNHEY and CDR2 SVGAGI. The length of the CDR3 is 11 residues. Deletions cut 0 bases from V and 6 bases from J, with 3 bases between. CDR3 in amino acids: CASSYSGEQYF. DNA of the CDR3: TGTGCCAGCAGTTACTCGGGCGAGCAGTACTTC.

This clonotype was counted only a few times. The J gene is TRBJ2-7, the V gene TRBV7-6; 8 bases are shared with TRBD2. J gave up 7 bases and V 1 base, and 9 bases lay outside the gene matches. This CDR3 is 15 amino acids long. Germline V lookup: CDR1 SGHVS, CDR2 FNYEAQ. The CDR3 DNA is TGTGCCAGCAGCTTAGTAGCGGGGAGGCTGGAGGAGCAGTACTTC. This sequence encodes CASSLVAGRLEEQYF. The full variable domain, with the rest looked up from reference TRBV7-6 and TRBJ2-7, is GAGVSQSPRYKVTKRGQDVALRCDPISGHVSLYWYRQALGQGPEFLTYFNYEAQQDKSGLPNDRFSAERPEGSISTLTIQRTEQRDSAMYRCASSLVAGRLEEQYFGPGTRLTVT.

This clonotype was recorded many times. The chain carries TRBV2 and TRBJ1-4, with 8 bases that match TRBD1. V was clipped by 6 bases and J by 8 bases; unmatched bases: 8. Per germline, CDR1 SNHLY and CDR2 FYNNEI. The CDR3 is 14 amino acids. The chain's CDR3 is CASSSRGLGEKLFF. CDR3 in DNA: TGTGCCAGCAGCAGCAGGGGGCTTGGAGAAAAACTGTTTTTT.

The V gene is TRBV5-8, the J gene TRBJ2-4; TRBD1 might be the D (5 bases). The CDR3 extends over 15 amino acids. Trimming removed 3 bases at V and 6 bases at J, with 16 bases between. Germline-derived CDR1 and CDR2 are SGHTS and YDEGEE. The DNA for the CDR3 is TGTGCCAGCAGCTCTGCACTGGGGCGCGGAAACATTCAGTACTTC. It codes for CASSSALGRGNIQYF.

This clonotype was counted only a few times. V and J are TRBV29-1 and TRBJ2-1, with TRBD2 as a possible D gene (5 bases). Germline V CDR1 and CDR2: SQVTM, ANQGSEA. This CDR3 region has 14 residues. V was pared by 4 bases and J by 2 bases, with 12 bases between. CDR3 nucleotides: TGCAGCGTTGTTAGCCCGGAGGCCTACAATGAGCAGTTCTTC. As protein: CSVVSPEAYNEQFF.

This clonotype has a count of ten or more. The rearrangement joins TRBV5-4 to TRBJ2-7, with D possibly being TRBD1 (6 bases). This CDR3 region has 14 residues. V was clipped by 0 bases and J by 2 bases, with 9 bases between them. CDR1 is SGHNT, CDR2 YYREEE, per germline (reference sequence). CDR3 sequence: CASSLARDTYEQYV. The CDR3 coding sequence is TGTGCCAGCAGCTTGGCCCGGGACACCTACGAGCAGTACGTC.

This clonotype showed up just once. This chain links TRBV6-5 with TRBJ1-2; D perhaps matches TRBD1 (5 bases). The germline V and J ends were trimmed by 3 bases and 7 bases, with 18 bases remaining between them. Germline CDR1 MNHEY, CDR2 SVGAGI. This CDR3 spans 15 amino acids. CDR3 in amino acids: CASSYVTGTASGYTF. DNA of the CDR3: TGTGCCAGCAGTTATGTTACGGGGACCGCCTCTGGCTACACCTTC.

Written as DNA, the CDR3 is TGTGCCAGCAGTTACTCGATGCAGGGGTTCAATCAGCCCCAGCATTTT. Encoded protein: CASSYSMQGFNQPQHF. V usage is TRBV6-2 or TRBV6-3 and J usage is TRBJ1-5; D might be TRBD1 (6 bases). This CDR3 is 16 amino acids long. V dropped 0 bases and J dropped 3 bases, with 12 bases sitting between them. Per the germline V gene, CDR1 is MNHEY and CDR2 is SVGEGT.

This clonotype was counted at least ten times. The chain has TRBV4-2 and TRBJ1-2; D may be TRBD1 (6 bases). Germline V gene sequence: CDR1 LGHNA, CDR2 YNFKEQ. This CDR3 comprises 13 residues. Deletions cut 3 bases from V and 2 bases from J, with 7 bases between. For the CDR3, the DNA is TGTGCCAGCAGCCACGGACAGAACTATGGCTACACCTTC. It codes for CASSHGQNYGYTF.

This clonotype has only a few counts. V gene TRBV18 combines with J gene TRBJ2-5; no definite D call. Germline V CDR1 and CDR2: KGHSH, LQKENI. The ends were cut back, 4 bases at V and 2 bases at J, with 8 bases in the middle. The CDR3 loop spans 13 amino acids. The CDR3 spells CASSRKKQETQYF. As DNA, the CDR3 is TGTGCCAGCTCACGGAAGAAGCAAGAGACCCAGTACTTC.

This clonotype came up a few times. This sequence joins TRBV4-2 and TRBJ2-1; 8 nucleotides agree with TRBD2. The V segment lost 3 bases and the J segment 5 bases; nucleotides outside the gene matches: 9. From germline, CDR1 is LGHNA and CDR2 YNFKEQ. This CDR3 has 16 amino acids. CDR3 protein: CASSQWTSNQDNEQFF. DNA for the CDR3: TGTGCCAGCAGCCAGTGGACTAGCAATCAGGACAATGAGCAGTTCTTC.